This entry describes one TCR beta chain. Profiled with immunoSEQ multiplex PCR; TCRdb holds only in-frame clones, not every one. The data contain over 200,000 clones, around 78% of them singletons. This sample is drawn from a study of cytomegalovirus exposure and HLA in healthy donors. V trimming: 4 bases; J trimming: 4 bases; junction bases outside the gene matches: 6. Germline V gives CDR1 LNHDA, CDR2 SQIVND (reference sequence). This CDR3 is built from 14 residues. The chain is built from TRBV19 and TRBJ1-2; 7 nucleotides align to TRBD1. This clonotype was sampled from a woman between 18 and 29 years old in good health and CMV-seronegative. Sequencing was performed on PBMCs. The CDR3 DNA sequence: TGTGCCAGTAGTAGGGACAGTCGTGTCTATGGCTACACCTTC. Residues: CASSRDSRVYGYTF.